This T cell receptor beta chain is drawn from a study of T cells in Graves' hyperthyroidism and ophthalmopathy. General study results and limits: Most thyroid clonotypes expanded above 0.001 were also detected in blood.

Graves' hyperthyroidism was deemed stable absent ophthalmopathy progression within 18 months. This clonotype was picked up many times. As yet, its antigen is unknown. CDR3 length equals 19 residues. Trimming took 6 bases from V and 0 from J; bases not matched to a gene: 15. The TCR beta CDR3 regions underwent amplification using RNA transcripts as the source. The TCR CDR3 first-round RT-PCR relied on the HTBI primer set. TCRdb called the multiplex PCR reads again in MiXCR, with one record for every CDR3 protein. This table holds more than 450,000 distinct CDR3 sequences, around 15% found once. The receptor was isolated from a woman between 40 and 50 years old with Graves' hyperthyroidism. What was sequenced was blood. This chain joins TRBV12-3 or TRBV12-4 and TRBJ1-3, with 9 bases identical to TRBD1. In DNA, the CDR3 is TGTGCCAGCAGACGTACAGGGACAGGGATCCTTAGCTCTGGAAACACCATATATTTT. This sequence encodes CASRRTGTGILSSGNTIYF.